Shown below are 26 T cell receptor beta chains from a single sample sequenced in a study of T cells in Graves' hyperthyroidism and ophthalmopathy. Amplified TCR beta CDR3 regions came from RNA transcripts. The study used the HTBI primer set for a first-round RT-PCR of the TCR CDR3. TCRdb reprocessed the multiplex PCR reads via MiXCR and lists one record per CDR3 protein. This table has around 700,000 distinct CDR3 sequences, under 20% appearing once. The sample comprised blood. All receptors come from a woman between 45 and 60 years old with Graves' hyperthyroidism that later progressed to Graves' ophthalmopathy.

Many counts were recorded for this clonotype. The chain uses TRBV15 and TRBJ2-5; maybe TRBD1 (7 bases). This CDR3 contains 14 residues. Germline V lookup: CDR1 LNHNV, CDR2 YYDKDF (reference sequence). The V gene lost 9 bases and the J gene lost 1 base, with 15 bases spanning the gap. CDR3 nucleotide sequence: TGTGCCACAGGAGGGGGCGCGCGCCAAGAGACCCAGTACTTC. This codes for CATGGGARQETQYF. Filled out from reference TRBV15 and TRBJ2-5, the complete variable domain reads DAMVIQNPRYQVTQFGKPVTLSCSQTLNHNVMYWYQQKSSQAPKLLFHYYDKDFNNEADTPDNFQSRRPNTSFCFLDIRSPGLGDTAMYLCATGGGARQETQYFGPGTRLLVL.

This clonotype showed up many times. This chain connects TRBV5-8 to TRBJ1-1; D uncertain. Germline values: CDR1 SGHTS, CDR2 YDEGEE. Trimming took off 4 bases at V and 3 bases at J, with 16 bases between the two ends. CDR3 length: 15 residues. The CDR3 bases are TGTGCCAGCAGCCCATCTCGTGGCAGCTACACTGAAGCTTTCTTT. Its translation is CASSPSRGSYTEAFF.

The V gene is TRBV11-2, the J gene TRBJ2-2, with a possible D match to TRBD2 (6 bases). This CDR3 comprises 16 residues. Germline CDR1 SGHAT, CDR2 FQNNGV. V was trimmed by 2 bases and J by 5 bases, leaving 15 bases between them. The CDR3 protein is CASSLMRKGLTGELFF. CDR3 coding DNA: TGTGCCAGCAGCTTAATGCGCAAGGGACTTACCGGGGAGCTGTTTTTT.

The chain links TRBV19 to TRBJ2-2; D call uncertain. This CDR3 contains 14 residues. Between the trimmed V and J ends, which lost 6 bases and 2 bases, there was a span of 10 bases. CDR1 is LNHDA, CDR2 SQIVND, per germline (reference sequence). The CDR3 DNA sequence: TGTGCCAGTAGCCCCCAAATAAACACCGGGGAGCTGTTTTTT. Its translation is CASSPQINTGELFF.

At least ten counts were recorded for this clonotype. The chain employs TRBV2 and TRBJ2-3; 7 bases fit TRBD1. The germline V gene encodes CDR1 SNHLY and CDR2 FYNNEI. V was clipped by 4 bases and J by 4 bases; unmatched bases: 5. The CDR3 spans 14 residues. The chain's CDR3 is CASSALTGADTQYF. The CDR3 DNA reads as TGTGCCAGCAGTGCCCTTACAGGGGCAGATACGCAGTATTTT.

This clonotype occurred many times. An end of the junction does not agree with germline; a read error may underlie this. The chain combines TRBV2 with TRBJ1-5, with D perhaps TRBD1 (5 bases). This CDR3 is built from 13 residues. The V gene's germline CDR1 is SNHLY and CDR2 FYNNEI. CDR3 protein: CASTQGLDHPQHF. The DNA for the CDR3 is TGTGCCAGCACCCAGGGACTTGATCACCCCCAGCATTTT.

This clonotype was seen ten or more times. The chain links TRBV5-1 to TRBJ1-1, with 7 bases matching TRBD1. Germline CDR1 and CDR2: SGHRS and YFSETQ. The CDR3 totals 15 residues. Trimming cost V 4 bases and J 1 base; bases outside gene matches: 7. The CDR3 protein is CASSIPRTGNTEAFF. The DNA for the CDR3 is TGCGCCAGCAGCATACCTCGGACAGGGAACACTGAAGCTTTCTTT.

The CDR3, as DNA: TGTGCCACCAGCAGCGGGGTGCGTATAACAGATACGCAGTATTTT. Protein product: CATSSGVRITDTQYF. V gene TRBV15 combines with J gene TRBJ2-3; TRBD2 might be the D (5 bases). Germline lookup yields CDR1 LNHNV and CDR2 YYDKDF (reference sequence). V gave up 3 bases and J gave up 3 bases, with 13 bases separating them. The CDR3 contains 15 residues.

This clonotype showed up many times. The rearrangement links TRBV27 to TRBJ1-1; D gene unclear. From germline, CDR1 is MNHEY and CDR2 SMNVEV (reference sequence). V gave up 1 base and J gave up 1 base, with 7 bases separating them. The CDR3 length is 14 residues. Here the CDR3 DNA reads TGTGCCAGCAGTTTATACGGCGAGAACACTGAAGCTTTCTTT. Its translation is CASSLYGENTEAFF.

The chain uses TRBV19 and TRBJ2-1; 10 nucleotides line up with TRBD2. The CDR3 runs 15 residues. V lost 1 base to trimming and J lost 9 bases; unmatched junction nucleotides: 6. Per the germline V gene, CDR1 is LNHDA and CDR2 is SQIVND (reference sequence). This CDR3 is CASSIVSSGGGEQFF. The DNA for the CDR3 is TGTGCCAGTAGTATAGTCTCTAGCGGGGGAGGTGAGCAGTTCTTC.

This clonotype was counted only a few times. The chain employs TRBV27 and TRBJ1-5, with a tentative D call TRBD1 (6 bases). The V and J ends lost 0 bases and 8 bases respectively, with 11 bases between them. CDR3 length: 14 amino acids. Germline CDR1 reads MNHEY; CDR2 reads SMNVEV (reference sequence). CDR3 bases: TGTGCCAGCAGTTTATCATCAGGGGAGAAGCCCCAGCATTTT. Protein: CASSLSSGEKPQHF.

This clonotype came up many times. The chain is built from TRBV7-6 and TRBJ2-2; D is unclear. Germline V lookup: CDR1 SGHVS, CDR2 FNYEAQ. The CDR3 has 15 amino acids. V was trimmed by 1 base and J by 0 bases, leaving 6 bases between them. DNA for the CDR3: TGTGCCAGCAGCTTAGGACGGCCGAACACCGGGGAGCTGTTTTTT. Translated, it gives CASSLGRPNTGELFF.

This clonotype was counted between two and nine times. The chain has TRBV20-1 and TRBJ2-1; D gene ambiguous. Germline assignment: CDR1 DFQATT and CDR2 SNEGSKA (reference sequence). Trimming removed 0 bases at V and 6 bases at J, with 21 bases between. The CDR3 sequence is 17 residues long. The CDR3 DNA follows: TGCAGTGCTAGAGAAGATTTCTCTGGGCAGGTTTCCAATGAGCAGTTCTTC. The encoded protein is CSAREDFSGQVSNEQFF.

This clonotype came up many times. This chain joins TRBV12-3 or TRBV12-4 and TRBJ2-3, with a weak D call TRBD2 (7 bases). V was shortened by 6 bases and J by 5 bases, with 18 bases between the two germline ends. The CDR3 is 15 residues long. CDR3 DNA sequence: TGTGCCAGCAGAGGAGATGGGGGGGCGGGAGATACGCAGTATTTT. This gives the protein CASRGDGGAGDTQYF.

The CDR3 DNA is TGTGCCAGCAGAGGACATTCAGGAGTGTATGGCTACACCTTC. This codes for CASRGHSGVYGYTF. The chain is built from TRBV25-1 and TRBJ1-2; the D gene is possibly TRBD1 (5 bases). The CDR3 is made up of 14 amino acids. Deletions cut 6 bases from V and 5 bases from J, with 16 bases between. Germline V gene data show CDR1 as MGHDK and CDR2 as SYGVNS.

A few counts support this clonotype. The chain recombines TRBV7-9 with TRBJ2-3; perhaps D is TRBD1 or TRBD2 (5 bases each). The CDR3 has 16 residues. V shed 11 bases and J shed 2 bases, with 23 bases lying between them. The germline gives CDR1 SEHNR, CDR2 FQNEAQ (reference sequence). CDR3 amino acids: CAGGLRGQLNTDTQYF. DNA for the CDR3: TGTGCCGGAGGATTAAGGGGCCAACTAAACACAGATACGCAGTATTTT.

This clonotype was seen many times. The chain couples TRBV6-1 to TRBJ2-7; weak D call: TRBD1 (6 bases). Trimming removed 7 bases at V and 1 base at J, with 14 bases between. Germline CDR1 is MNHNS and CDR2 is SASEGT. This CDR3 is built from 14 residues. The CDR3 DNA reads as TGTGCCAGCAAATCACCGGACAGATCCTACGAGCAGTACTTC. Its protein product is CASKSPDRSYEQYF.

This clonotype was picked up many times. This sequence joins TRBV10-1 and TRBJ1-1; 7 positions agree with TRBD1. After removal of 2 bases from V and 1 base from J, the junction contained 4 bases not matched to a gene. Germline loops: CDR1 WNHNN, CDR2 SYGVQD (reference sequence). The CDR3 spans 15 residues. CDR3 sequence reads: CASSEGRGKNTEAFF. CDR3 nucleotides: TGCGCCAGCAGTGAGGGCAGGGGGAAGAACACTGAAGCTTTCTTT.

This clonotype was detected only a few times. The chain joins TRBV19 to TRBJ1-5; no definite D call. Trimming removed 2 bases from V and 7 bases from J, with 6 bases in between. The CDR3 is made up of 12 amino acids. The V gene's germline CDR1 is LNHDA and CDR2 SQIVND (reference sequence). In nucleotides, the CDR3 is TGTGCCAGTAGTATACCTGAACAGCCCCAGCATTTT. This translates into CASSIPEQPQHF.

This clonotype was counted only a few times. The rearrangement links TRBV6-1 to TRBJ2-2; no reliable D call. With 10 bases removed from V and 4 bases from J, the gap between germline ends came to 19 bases. The CDR3 extends over 15 amino acids. Germline CDR1 MNHNS, CDR2 SASEGT. In DNA, the CDR3 is TGTGCCACCGAATCTCTCGGGTCGGGCACCGGGGAGCTGTTTTTT. Protein: CATESLGSGTGELFF.

This clonotype was detected a few times. This chain joins TRBV4-1 and TRBJ2-5, with D possibly called TRBD1 or TRBD2 (6 bases each). Looked up from germline, CDR1 is MGHRA and CDR2 is YSYEKL. Deletions cut 0 bases from V and 5 bases from J, with 13 bases between. This CDR3 contains 15 residues. As DNA, the CDR3 is TGCGCCAGCAGCCAAGATATAGGGGGGTGGGAGACCCAGTACTTC. The encoded protein is CASSQDIGGWETQYF.

A few counts support this clonotype. V gene TRBV12-3 or TRBV12-4 combines with J gene TRBJ1-1; 9 positions agree with TRBD1. With V trimmed by 6 bases and J by 1 base, 12 bases remained unmatched. CDR3 length equals 17 residues. This CDR3 reads CASRRPGQGGRNTEAFF. The DNA of the CDR3 is TGTGCCAGCAGGAGACCGGGACAGGGAGGAAGGAACACTGAAGCTTTCTTT.

This chain uses TRBV4-1 with TRBJ2-1; D not certain. The V gene's germline CDR1 is MGHRA and CDR2 YSYEKL. Trimming removed 3 bases at V and 6 bases at J, with 6 bases between. CDR3 size: 12 residues. The CDR3 coding sequence is TGCGCCAGCAGCCACCAGATCAATGAGCAGTTCTTC. It translates to CASSHQINEQFF.

The V call is TRBV20-1, the J call TRBJ2-3, with 8 nucleotides matching TRBD2. Germline assignment: CDR1 DFQATT and CDR2 SNEGSKA (reference sequence). V lost 6 bases and J lost 5; bases outside the gene matches: 16. CDR3 length equals 16 residues. The CDR3 loop is CSAPAPGGPNRDTQYF. CDR3 nucleotide sequence: TGCAGTGCCCCCGCCCCGGGGGGGCCGAATCGAGATACGCAGTATTTT.

This clonotype turned up a few times. The chain combines TRBV5-1 with TRBJ2-3, with D uncertain. This CDR3 comprises 15 residues. The germline gives CDR1 SGHRS, CDR2 YFSETQ. V was clipped by 1 base and J by 4 bases, with 13 bases between them. This chain's CDR3 is CASSLLWAAADTQYF. CDR3 in DNA: TGCGCCAGCAGCTTGTTATGGGCGGCGGCAGATACGCAGTATTTT.

This clonotype has at least ten counts. V gene TRBV18 combines with J gene TRBJ2-3; D gene uncertain. The CDR3 loop spans 16 amino acids. Trimming shortened V by 6 bases and J by 3 bases, and 19 bases separated the two germline ends. Germline V CDR1 and CDR2: KGHSH, LQKENI. The CDR3 bases are TGTGCCAGCTCGGAAGAGGACCGGACGAGAACAGATACGCAGTATTTT. It is translated as CASSEEDRTRTDTQYF.